A single sample is the source of the 32 T cell receptor beta chains below, sequenced in a study of T-cell memory formation after mild COVID-19. TCRdb reanalysed the 5' RACE reads using MiXCR and keeps one entry per CDR3 protein. The table records under 650,000 distinct CDR3 sequences, more than 15% of them present only once. The sequencing input was PBMCs or a T cell subset sorted from them (not recorded which). All receptors derive from an adult woman who had mild COVID-19 (a few samples of this study predate the infection). Cell type and time point are not known.

The chain is built from TRBV4-2 and TRBJ1-5; D is uncertain. The V end lost 1 base, the J end lost 0 bases, and 7 bases lay between the germline ends. CDR1 LGHNA and CDR2 YNFKEQ come from the germline V gene. The CDR3 is 15 amino acids. DNA for the CDR3: TGTGCCAGCAGCCAAGTATACAATAGCAATCAGCCCCAGCATTTT. Residues: CASSQVYNSNQPQHF.

The chain carries TRBV30 and TRBJ2-5; no clear D. The CDR3 covers 11 residues. Germline loops: CDR1 GTSNPN, CDR2 SVGIG (reference sequence). Trimming removed 5 bases from V and 5 bases from J, with 9 bases in between. The CDR3 loop is CAWGLWETQYF. CDR3 nucleotide sequence: TGTGCCTGGGGATTGTGGGAGACCCAGTACTTC.

The chain combines TRBV7-9 with TRBJ2-5; possibly TRBD1 for D (5 bases). Germline V gene data show CDR1 as SEHNR and CDR2 as FQNEAQ (reference sequence). This CDR3 contains 15 residues. V dropped 4 bases and J dropped 5 bases, with 17 bases sitting between them. This CDR3 reads CASSSQRTSDETQYF. The CDR3 DNA follows: TGTGCCAGCAGCTCCCAGAGGACATCGGACGAGACCCAGTACTTC.

J is TRBJ2-3 and V is TRBV6-2 or TRBV6-3, with 11 bases matching TRBD2. Germline CDR1 MNHEY, CDR2 SVGEGT. Trimming took 3 bases from V and 6 from J; bases not matched to a gene: 11. CDR3 size: 17 residues. This CDR3 is CASSYDGTSGDLDTQYF. The CDR3 bases are TGTGCCAGCAGTTATGATGGGACTAGCGGAGATCTTGATACGCAGTATTTT.

This clonotype was counted only a few times. The V call is TRBV11-2, the J call TRBJ2-1; D may be TRBD2 (6 bases). The germline gives CDR1 SGHAT, CDR2 FQNNGV. Trimming took off 1 base at V and 4 bases at J, with 17 bases between the two ends. The CDR3 length is 17 residues. The CDR3 coding sequence is TGTGCCAGCAGCTTAGTGGGCGGGAAGGGGTTATACAATGAGCAGTTCTTC. Its translation: CASSLVGGKGLYNEQFF.

The CDR3 DNA sequence: TGTGCCAGCAGTTACTTGGCCCCTCAGGGCTACACCTTC. Translated: CASSYLAPQGYTF. The rearrangement joins TRBV12-3 or TRBV12-4 to TRBJ1-2; D is unresolved. This CDR3 spans 13 amino acids. V lost 4 bases and J 8 bases, leaving 14 bases between the germline ends.

This clonotype was recorded a few times. The rearrangement links TRBV28 to TRBJ2-2; TRBD1 matches at 9 bases. The V gene's germline CDR1 is MDHEN and CDR2 SYDVKM. The CDR3 covers 15 residues. V was pared by 5 bases and J by 6 bases, with 7 bases of the junction left unmatched. The CDR3 loop is CASSRPGTGSGELFF. The CDR3 nucleotides read TGTGCCAGCAGTCGCCCCGGGACAGGGTCCGGGGAGCTGTTTTTT.

The chain couples TRBV20-1 to TRBJ2-1; 13 positions agree with TRBD2. CDR1 and CDR2 from the germline V gene are DFQATT and SNEGSKA (reference sequence). V dropped 6 bases and J dropped 8; count of bases not matched to a gene: 10. This CDR3 contains 15 residues. The CDR3 loop reads CSAPVATSGRYEQFF. DNA of the CDR3: TGCAGTGCCCCCGTCGCGACTAGCGGGAGGTATGAGCAGTTCTTC.

This clonotype appeared a few times. This chain connects TRBV24-1 to TRBJ2-5; TRBD2 matches 7 bases. With V trimmed by 4 bases and J by 4 bases, 14 bases remained unmatched. The CDR3 has 17 amino acids. The germline V gene encodes CDR1 KGHDR and CDR2 SFDVKD. This CDR3 reads CATSDQGSTGRIETQYF. DNA of the CDR3: TGTGCCACCAGTGACCAGGGATCGACCGGGAGGATAGAGACCCAGTACTTC.

The rearrangement joins TRBV7-6 to TRBJ2-7, with a tentative D call TRBD2 (6 bases). CDR1 and CDR2 from the germline V gene are SGHVS and FNYEAQ. The CDR3 extends over 15 amino acids. Deletions cut 3 bases from V and 0 bases from J, with 12 bases between. CDR3 DNA: TGTGCCAGCAGCTTGACCGGGACTGGCTCCTACGAGCAGTACTTC. Residues: CASSLTGTGSYEQYF.

This clonotype came up a few times. This chain uses TRBV4-1 with TRBJ1-5; tentatively, D is TRBD1 (5 bases). This CDR3 comprises 15 residues. Trimming removed 0 bases at V and 5 bases at J, with 11 bases between. Germline V gene data show CDR1 as MGHRA and CDR2 as YSYEKL. The CDR3 protein is CASSQEGERDQPQHF. CDR3 DNA sequence: TGCGCCAGCAGCCAAGAAGGGGAAAGAGATCAGCCCCAGCATTTT.

This clonotype turned up a few times. The chain is built from TRBV12-3 or TRBV12-4 and TRBJ2-7; D perhaps matches TRBD1 (5 bases). The CDR3 is made up of 11 amino acids. Trimming took 1 base from V and 9 from J, leaving 7 bases between them. CDR3 sequence reads: CASSLGQGQYF. The CDR3 DNA reads TGTGCCAGCAGTTTAGGGCAGGGGCAGTACTTC.

The table lists this clonotype with a few counts. The rearrangement joins TRBV7-9 to TRBJ1-2; D is unresolved. The V gene lost 1 base and the J gene lost 7 bases, with 10 bases spanning the gap. The CDR3 covers 13 residues. CDR1 is SEHNR and CDR2 is FQNEAQ in the germline V gene (reference sequence). DNA for the CDR3: TGTGCCAGCAGCTTAGGAGGGCTTGTTGGCTACACCTTC. Protein product: CASSLGGLVGYTF.

The rearrangement joins TRBV20-1 to TRBJ1-5; D possibly corresponds to TRBD1 (5 bases). Trimming removed 2 bases from V and 3 bases from J, with 11 bases in between. Germline V gene lookup returns CDR1 DFQATT and CDR2 SNEGSKA (reference sequence). This CDR3 region has 14 residues. CDR3 amino acids: CSARLTGINQPQHF. In DNA form, the CDR3 reads TGCAGTGCTAGACTAACAGGAATCAATCAGCCCCAGCATTTT.

The chain joins TRBV12-3 or TRBV12-4 to TRBJ2-3, with D unclear. This CDR3 comprises 12 residues. The V end lost 7 bases, the J end lost 6 bases, and 11 bases lay between the germline ends. CDR3 in amino acids: CASTLTWDTQYF. In nucleotides, the CDR3 is TGTGCCAGCACCCTAACATGGGATACGCAGTATTTT.

V usage is TRBV19 and J usage is TRBJ1-3; a possible D gene is TRBD1 (6 bases). Trimming took off 7 bases at V and 8 bases at J, with 21 bases between the two ends. Germline lookup yields CDR1 LNHDA and CDR2 SQIVND (reference sequence). This CDR3 is built from 15 residues. The CDR3 coding sequence is TGTGCCAGTATCGATGGGGGGGCTCTTGAGGACACCATATATTTT. Protein product: CASIDGGALEDTIYF.

This chain connects TRBV12-3 or TRBV12-4 to TRBJ1-1; 8 bases align to TRBD1. This CDR3 has 14 amino acids. V lost 8 bases, J lost 5 bases, and 10 bases stayed unmatched. For the CDR3, the DNA is TGTGCCAGCCGGCAGGGGGCTCTGGAGACTGAAGCTTTCTTT. The encoded protein is CASRQGALETEAFF.

The CDR3 bases are TGTGCCAGCAGCTCAGCGGGAGTTCCCACAGATACGCAGTATTTT. Protein: CASSSAGVPTDTQYF. The J gene is TRBJ2-3, the V gene TRBV6-2 or TRBV6-3; TRBD2 matches at 8 bases. V trimming: 6 bases; J trimming: 2 bases; junction bases outside the gene matches: 7. The germline V gene encodes CDR1 MNHEY and CDR2 SVGEGT. This CDR3 region has 15 residues.

This clonotype has at least ten counts. V is TRBV5-1 and J is TRBJ2-7, with 11 bases matching TRBD2. The J segment lost 5 bases and the V segment lost 2 bases, leaving 6 bases of the junction unmatched. CDR1 SGHRS and CDR2 YFSETQ come from the germline V gene. The CDR3 runs to 15 residues. The DNA for the CDR3 is TGCGCCAGCAGCTTACCAACTAGCGGGAGCCACGAGCAGTACTTC. Translated: CASSLPTSGSHEQYF.

The rearrangement joins TRBV29-1 to TRBJ2-4, with unresolved D. Trimming removed 7 bases from V and 7 bases from J, with 8 bases in between. CDR3 length: 10 amino acids. Germline V CDR1 and CDR2: SQVTM, ANQGSEA. Here the CDR3 DNA reads TGCAGCGCGATTGAGAACATTCAGTACTTC. This gives the protein CSAIENIQYF. Supplemented by reference TRBV29-1 and TRBJ2-4, the full variable domain reads SAVISQKPSRDICQRGTSLTIQCQVDSQVTMMFWYRQQPGQSLTLIATANQGSEATYESGFVIDKFPISRPNLTFSTLTVSNMSPEDSSIYLCSAIENIQYFGAGTRLSVL.

The chain uses TRBV9 and TRBJ2-3; a possible D gene is TRBD2 (5 bases). V lost 0 bases and J 5 bases, leaving 13 bases between the germline ends. The CDR3 is 15 residues long. Germline V gene lookup returns CDR1 SGDLS and CDR2 YYNGEE. The CDR3 DNA reads TGTGCCAGCAGCGTAGAAGGGAGAGTAAGAGATACGCAGTATTTT. Translated, it gives CASSVEGRVRDTQYF.

This clonotype has more than one count but fewer than ten. The chain combines TRBV3-1 with TRBJ2-1; D unclear. Germline loops: CDR1 LGHDT, CDR2 YNNKEL (reference sequence). This CDR3 has 12 residues. Trimming stripped 3 bases from V and 15 bases from J, with 15 bases between. The CDR3 sequence: CASSQSTRSWFF. The CDR3, as DNA: TGTGCCAGCAGCCAGTCGACCAGGTCTTGGTTCTTC.

For the CDR3, the DNA is TGTGCCAGCAGTTTCACAGGGGCAAAACTGTTTTTT. Amino acid sequence: CASSFTGAKLFF. The chain uses TRBV12-3 or TRBV12-4 and TRBJ1-4; TRBD1 agrees at 7 bases. This CDR3 is 12 amino acids long. V trimming: 3 bases; J trimming: 10 bases; junction bases outside the gene matches: 2.

This clonotype was recorded many times. The rearrangement joins TRBV10-2 to TRBJ1-1, with D possibly being TRBD1 (6 bases). The CDR3 runs to 14 residues. CDR1 and CDR2 from the germline V gene are WSHSY and SAAADI. Trimming removed 6 bases at V and 6 bases at J, with 17 bases between. CDR3 sequence (DNA): TGCGCCAGCAGGGCCGAAACAGGGACTTCTGAAGCTTTCTTT. Translating gives CASRAETGTSEAFF.

V gene TRBV6-1 combines with J gene TRBJ2-7; a weak D match, TRBD2 (6 bases). V lost 6 bases and J lost 4, with 16 bases in between. CDR1 MNHNS and CDR2 SASEGT come from the germline V gene. The length of the CDR3 is 14 residues. The CDR3 is CASSPERVIYEQYF. CDR3 nucleotides: TGTGCCAGCAGCCCGGAGCGGGTTATTTACGAGCAGTACTTC.

This chain links TRBV5-1 with TRBJ2-7; 10 nucleotides align to TRBD1. The germline gives CDR1 SGHRS, CDR2 YFSETQ. J lost 6 bases, V lost 4 bases, and 13 bases had no gene match. There are 16 residues in the CDR3. The CDR3 is CASSGRTGTGVAEQYF. The DNA for the CDR3 is TGCGCCAGCAGCGGAAGGACCGGGACAGGGGTGGCCGAGCAGTACTTC. The variable domain in full, with the rest retrieved from reference TRBV5-1 and TRBJ2-7, is KAGVTQTPRYLIKTRGQQVTLSCSPISGHRSVSWYQQTPGQGLQFLFEYFSETQRNKGNFPGRFSGRQFSNSRSEMNVSTLELGDSALYLCASSGRTGTGVAEQYFGPGTRLTVT.

This clonotype appeared a few times. The rearrangement joins TRBV24-1 to TRBJ2-2, with TRBD1 matching over 8 bases. Germline values: CDR1 KGHDR, CDR2 SFDVKD. The CDR3 runs 16 residues. Losses at the gene ends were 4 bases for V and 2 bases for J; bases not matched to a gene: 5. CDR3 amino acids: CATSDPGGGNTGELFF. As DNA, the CDR3 is TGTGCCACCAGTGACCCAGGGGGCGGCAACACCGGGGAGCTGTTTTTT.

The chain joins TRBV9 to TRBJ2-7; 9 bases align to TRBD1. The V and J ends lost 4 bases and 3 bases, in that order; junction bases with no gene match: 5. This CDR3 is built from 14 residues. CDR1 SGDLS and CDR2 YYNGEE come from the germline V gene. CDR3: CASSYGTGHYEQYF. DNA of the CDR3: TGTGCCAGCAGCTACGGGACAGGGCACTACGAGCAGTACTTC.

In this sample, this clonotype turned up a few times. The gene calls are TRBV4-3 and TRBJ2-1; D remains unclear. V was shortened by 0 bases and J by 4 bases, with 7 bases between the two germline ends. The CDR3 has 14 residues. Germline CDR1 and CDR2: LGHNA and YSLEER. The CDR3 DNA sequence: TGCGCCAGCAGCCAAGACAGTCATTACAATGAGCAGTTCTTC. Its protein is CASSQDSHYNEQFF.

This clonotype was found many times. V gene TRBV5-1 combines with J gene TRBJ2-1, with 13 bases aligning to TRBD2. Germline-derived CDR1 and CDR2 are SGHRS and YFSETQ. The CDR3 has 17 residues. With V trimmed by 4 bases and J by 0 bases, 4 bases remained unmatched. CDR3 in amino acids: CASSPGLAGNSYNEQFF. CDR3 in DNA: TGCGCCAGCAGCCCGGGACTAGCGGGAAACTCCTACAATGAGCAGTTCTTC.

In its sample, this clonotype was seen many times. This sequence joins TRBV3-1 and TRBJ2-7, with D tentatively TRBD2 (6 bases). Per the germline V gene, CDR1 is LGHDT and CDR2 is YNNKEL (reference sequence). The ends were cut back, 2 bases at V and 4 bases at J, with 12 bases in the middle. The CDR3 runs to 14 residues. CDR3 nucleotides: TGTGCCAGCAGCCAACTAACGGGAGATTACGAGCAGTACTTC. Protein: CASSQLTGDYEQYF.

This clonotype was observed a handful of times. This chain joins TRBV11-2 and TRBJ2-3; 9 nucleotides line up with TRBD2. The CDR3 is 17 residues long. Germline CDR1 reads SGHAT; CDR2 reads FQNNGV. J was trimmed by 1 base and V by 3 bases; bases with no gene match: 8. The CDR3 here is CASSFGRGGRGTDTQYF. The CDR3 DNA follows: TGTGCCAGCAGCTTCGGTCGAGGCGGGAGGGGCACAGATACGCAGTATTTT.